This T cell receptor (beta chain) emerged from a study of cytomegalovirus exposure and HLA in healthy donors. General study results and limits: The analysis excluded some indistinguishable V segments, including TRBV6-2 and TRBV6-3. Researchers catalogued about 150 TCR beta chains as cytomegalovirus-associated.

The CDR3 has 15 amino acids. The junction had 2 bases not matched to a gene; V was cut back by 6 bases and J by 0 bases. The germline V gene has CDR1 MRHNA and CDR2 SNTAGT. Participants comprised healthy donors of bone marrow. The PCR had 60 Vbeta and 13 Jbeta primers. The table came from immunoSEQ multiplex PCR; TCRdb's copy has only in-frame clones and leaves some out. The table shows about 120,000 clones, with approximately 80% occurring only once. Notes on this clone: The antigen remains unidentified.

The sample taken for sequencing was PBMCs. The rearrangement uses TRBV6-4 and TRBJ2-3; 11 bases fit TRBD2. This clonotype was obtained from a female donor in good health and CMV-seropositive. CDR3 protein: CASRRLAGSTDTQYF. As DNA, the CDR3 is TGTGCCAGCAGAAGACTAGCGGGGAGCACAGATACGCAGTATTTT.